The 24 T cell receptor beta chains below come from one sample, sequenced in a study of blood T cells in healthy people across ages. Sample-barcoded 5' priming and a J-beta primer mix drove a second PCR of 7 to 11 cycles. TCRdb processed the 5' RACE reads anew with MiXCR; each CDR3 protein has one entry. The sample contains hundreds of thousands of distinct CDR3 sequences, about 49% of which appear only once. The sample consisted of blood. Receptors originate from a man aged 55 to 70 in good health.

The chain combines TRBV6-2 or TRBV6-3 with TRBJ2-5, with no clear D. Between the trimmed V and J ends, which lost 5 bases and 5 bases, there was a span of 12 bases. The CDR3 is 13 amino acids. Germline CDR1 MNHEY, CDR2 SVGEGT. Written as DNA, the CDR3 is TGTGCCAGCAGTAACCGGCCCCGGGAGACCCAGTACTTC. Translation: CASSNRPRETQYF.

A single count supports this clonotype. The chain couples TRBV4-3 to TRBJ1-4; D may be TRBD1 (6 bases). The germline CDR1 and CDR2 sequences are LGHNA and YSLEER. V dropped 4 bases and J dropped 3 bases, with 9 bases sitting between them. CDR3 length equals 14 residues. The CDR3 DNA sequence: TGCGCCAGCAGCCGGGGGCCAGCTAATGAAAAACTGTTTTTT. This gives the protein CASSRGPANEKLFF.

CDR3 DNA: TGTGCCAGCTCACTGACTAGCATTGATGAGCAGTTCTTC. Amino acid sequence: CASSLTSIDEQFF. The genes are TRBV18 and TRBJ2-1, with 7 bases lining up with TRBD2. Trimming cost V 4 bases and J 8 bases; bases outside gene matches: 5. Germline assignment: CDR1 KGHSH and CDR2 LQKENI. The CDR3 is 13 amino acids.

V is TRBV11-3 and J is TRBJ2-7; perhaps TRBD2 as D (6 bases). Looked up from germline, CDR1 is SGHNT and CDR2 is YENEEA. Between the trimmed V and J ends, which lost 10 bases and 3 bases, there was a span of 13 bases. The CDR3 has 12 residues. The CDR3 region has the DNA TGTGCCACCAGGAGGGGCGGCTACGAGCAGTACTTC. This codes for CATRRGGYEQYF. Combining the CDR3 with reference TRBV11-3 and TRBJ2-7 gives the whole variable domain EAGVVQSPRYKIIEKKQPVAFWCNPISGHNTLYWYLQNLGQGPELLIRYENEEAVDDSQLPKDRFSAERLKGVDSTLKIQPAELGDSAVYLCATRRGGYEQYFGPGTRLTVT.

In the case of this clonotype: One base away lies a much larger clone, so this may be a sequencing read error. The chain is built from TRBV20-1 and TRBJ2-3; possibly TRBD2 for D (6 bases). The CDR3 consists of 15 residues. V lost 3 bases, J lost 4 bases, and 17 bases lay in between. Germline assignment: CDR1 DFQATT and CDR2 SNEGSKA (reference sequence). CDR3 residues: CSASGGRGFADTQYF. The CDR3 DNA reads as TGCAGTGCTAGCGGGGGACGGGGGTTTGCAGATACGCAGTATTTT.

V usage is TRBV4-1 and J usage is TRBJ1-2, with 11 bases that match TRBD1. The V gene's germline CDR1 is MGHRA and CDR2 YSYEKL. This CDR3 has 15 residues. After removal of 0 bases from V and 6 bases from J, the junction contained 3 bases not matched to a gene. The CDR3: CASSQDGQGADGYTF. In DNA form, the CDR3 reads TGCGCCAGCAGCCAAGATGGACAGGGGGCGGATGGCTACACCTTC.

This sequence joins TRBV6-5 and TRBJ2-5; 8 bases align to TRBD1. The last part of the DNA fits TRBJ2-7 better; the J call may be wrong. The CDR3 length is 15 residues. Germline V lookup: CDR1 MNHEY, CDR2 SVGAGI. CDR3 loop: CASSRTGKARYEQYF. As DNA, the CDR3 is TGTGCCAGCAGCCGGACAGGGAAGGCGCGATACGAGCAGTACTTC.

This clonotype has a handful of counts. The chain recombines TRBV13 with TRBJ2-3, with 8 bases that match TRBD2. CDR1 and CDR2 from the germline V gene are PRHDT and FYEKMQ (reference sequence). The CDR3 sequence is 16 residues long. V shed 5 bases, J shed 1 base, and the junction held 8 bases outside the gene matches. CDR3 amino acids: CASSHGSGARTDTQYF. The CDR3 DNA reads as TGTGCCAGCAGCCACGGTAGCGGGGCGCGCACAGATACGCAGTATTTT. The full variable domain, completed using reference TRBV13 and TRBJ2-3, is AAGVIQSPRHLIKEKRETATLKCYPIPRHDTVYWYQQGPGQDPQFLISFYEKMQSDKGSIPDRFSAQQFSDYHSELNMSSLELGDSALYFCASSHGSGARTDTQYFGPGTRLTVL.

This clonotype was seen more than once but under ten times. The chain couples TRBV28 to TRBJ1-2; a possible D gene is TRBD1 (6 bases). The CDR3 is 16 residues long. CDR1 and CDR2 from the germline V gene are MDHEN and SYDVKM. V lost 7 bases and J lost 1, with 19 bases in between. The CDR3 DNA is TGTGCCAGCATACCGCCGGGGACAAAGGTTAACTATGGCTACACCTTC. Its translation: CASIPPGTKVNYGYTF.

This clonotype has at least ten counts. The chain uses TRBV10-3 and TRBJ2-7; 14 positions match TRBD2. The length of the CDR3 is 17 residues. The ends lost 4 bases at V and 4 bases at J; junction bases unmatched: 9. Germline V gene lookup returns CDR1 ENHRY and CDR2 SYGVKD. This chain's CDR3 is CAISAGLAGATRYEQYF. CDR3 DNA: TGTGCCATCAGTGCGGGACTAGCGGGAGCCACCAGGTACGAGCAGTACTTC.

CDR3 loop: CASSLSGAGLGEQYF. The DNA for the CDR3 is TGTGCCAGCAGTTTATCAGGGGCAGGGCTGGGCGAGCAGTACTTC. V is TRBV27 and J is TRBJ2-7; maybe TRBD1 (5 bases). The CDR3 runs to 15 residues. Germline CDR1 and CDR2: MNHEY and SMNVEV (reference sequence). Trimming removed 0 bases from V and 6 bases from J, with 15 bases in between.

The CDR3, as DNA: TGCAGTGCCAGACTAGGTGGGGATGAGCAGTTCTTC. Protein: CSARLGGDEQFF. The V and J genes are TRBV20-1 and TRBJ2-1, with D perhaps matching TRBD2 (6 bases). Trimming cost V 6 bases and J 8 bases, with 14 bases left between them. This CDR3 comprises 12 residues. From germline, CDR1 is DFQATT and CDR2 SNEGSKA (reference sequence).

This clonotype was recorded many times. The V call is TRBV5-1, the J call TRBJ2-5, with 8 bases aligning to TRBD1. The CDR3 consists of 16 residues. Looked up from germline, CDR1 is SGHRS and CDR2 is YFSETQ. V shed 3 bases and J 1 base; nucleotides not matched to a gene: 8. CDR3: CASSSTGGSTQETQYF. The CDR3 nucleotides are TGCGCCAGCAGCTCTACAGGGGGTTCAACCCAAGAGACCCAGTACTTC.

The chain employs TRBV2 and TRBJ2-5, with D uncertain. CDR1 and CDR2 from the germline V gene are SNHLY and FYNNEI. Between the trimmed V and J ends, which lost 4 bases and 0 bases, there was a span of 9 bases. There are 14 residues in the CDR3. In DNA form, the CDR3 reads TGTGCCAGCAGTGGGTCTAGGAACCAAGAGACCCAGTACTTC. Translation: CASSGSRNQETQYF. Variable domain in full (rest from reference TRBV2 and TRBJ2-5): EPEVTQTPSHQVTQMGQEVILRCVPISNHLYFYWYRQILGQKVEFLVSFYNNEISEKSEIFDDQFSVERPDGSNFTLKIRSTKLEDSAMYFCASSGSRNQETQYFGPGTRLLVL.

The chain has TRBV4-3 and TRBJ1-5; D is uncertain. The CDR3 length is 14 residues. V was shortened by 3 bases and J by 6 bases, with 12 bases between the two germline ends. Germline CDR1 and CDR2: LGHNA and YSLEER. The CDR3: CASSHQIGIQPQHF. The CDR3, as DNA: TGCGCCAGCAGCCACCAAATAGGGATTCAGCCCCAGCATTTT.

This chain joins TRBV7-2 and TRBJ1-6; 7 bases match TRBD1. The CDR3 runs to 16 residues. Unmatched junction bases numbered 7, after V lost 1 base and J lost 7 bases. CDR1 is SGHTA, CDR2 FQGNSA, per germline. CDR3: CASSLDGDSRNSPLHF. The CDR3 DNA is TGTGCCAGCAGCTTAGATGGGGACAGCCGAAATTCACCCCTCCACTTT.

The rearrangement uses TRBV6-1 and TRBJ2-7; TRBD2 might be the D (6 bases). The germline V gene encodes CDR1 MNHNS and CDR2 SASEGT. The germline V and J ends were trimmed by 2 bases and 2 bases, with 16 bases remaining between them. The CDR3 consists of 16 residues. The CDR3 is CASSEQGRRDTYEQYF. The CDR3 DNA sequence: TGTGCCAGCAGTGAACAGGGCAGGAGGGATACCTACGAGCAGTACTTC.

Only a few counts were recorded for this clonotype. The chain has TRBV6-2 or TRBV6-3 and TRBJ1-6; D may be TRBD1 (5 bases). This CDR3 is 14 amino acids long. Germline V gene data show CDR1 as MNHEY and CDR2 as SVGEGT. Trimming removed 8 bases from V and 11 bases from J, with 19 bases in between. CDR3 region: CASETHLGGTPLHF. As DNA, the CDR3 is TGTGCCAGCGAAACGCATCTGGGGGGTACACCCCTCCACTTT.

This clonotype has ten or more counts. The rearrangement links TRBV5-1 to TRBJ2-5, with 9 bases fitting TRBD1. CDR1 and CDR2 from the germline V gene are SGHRS and YFSETQ. With 4 bases clipped from V and 11 bases from J, the junction kept 12 bases outside the gene matches. This CDR3 has 14 residues. In DNA, the CDR3 is TGCGCCAGCAGCCCGGACAGGGGCTACAATGAGCAGTACTTC. Translation: CASSPDRGYNEQYF.

This clonotype was counted a few times. The V and J genes are TRBV28 and TRBJ2-3, with TRBD1 as a possible D gene (6 bases). The CDR3 contains 16 residues. Trimming removed 7 bases at V and 1 base at J, with 18 bases between. Germline CDR1 and CDR2: MDHEN and SYDVKM. The CDR3 region is CASTSGQGFGTDTQYF. The CDR3 nucleotides are TGTGCCAGCACCTCGGGACAAGGTTTCGGCACAGATACGCAGTATTTT.

This clonotype was seen a handful of times. The conserved closing phenylalanine or tryptophan is absent in this CDR3, likely reflecting a read error. The DNA is left out, because the CDR3 cannot be placed on it with certainty; the CDR3 is given as TCRdb lists it. The chain links TRBV4-1 to TRBJ2-6. The V gene's germline CDR1 is MGHRA and CDR2 YSYEKL. The CDR3 extends over 9 residues, inclusive of both ends. CDR3 loop: CASSQAFGG.

This clonotype was counted only a few times. The rearrangement links TRBV12-3 or TRBV12-4 to TRBJ2-5, with D possibly being TRBD2 (5 bases). Trimming left V 2 bases short and J 3 bases short, with 19 bases between. The CDR3 is 17 amino acids. In DNA form, the CDR3 reads TGTGCCAGCAGTTTATCACTAGGGCCGTCCCGAAAAGAGACCCAGTACTTC. It codes for CASSLSLGPSRKETQYF.

The gene calls are TRBV6-1 and TRBJ1-2; D is possibly TRBD1 (5 bases). Germline CDR1 MNHNS, CDR2 SASEGT. V was cut by 3 bases and J by 8 bases, with 16 bases left in between. CDR3 size: 14 residues. In nucleotides, the CDR3 is TGTGCCAGCAGTGAGCGGGGACTCAACGGGGGCTACACCTTC. Translation gives CASSERGLNGGYTF.

About this clonotype itself: An end of the junction does not agree with germline; a read error may underlie this. This chain connects TRBV4-3 to TRBJ2-4; D is unresolved. The germline V gene has CDR1 LGHNA and CDR2 YSLEER. The CDR3 is 14 residues long. CDR3 in amino acids: CASSQDRANNIQYF. The CDR3 DNA follows: TGCGCCAGCAGCCAAGATCGCGCCAACAACATTCAGTACTTC.